The 25 T cell receptor beta chains reported below all come from one sample, sequenced in a study of breast tumors, draining lymph nodes, adjacent tissues. One entry per CDR3 protein, called by TCRdb with MiXCR from the multiplex PCR reads. The sample has approximately 130,000 distinct CDR3 sequences, approximately 20% seen once. Samples came from axillary lymph nodes draining the breast cancer. Sequencing was done on a sample of axillary lymph node tissue. The origin of the receptors is a female donor with breast cancer. Some clones in this sample may be carry-over from other donors' samples.

As concerns this clonotype: This may arise from a read error, as a much more abundant clone is one base away. The V and J genes are TRBV6-1 and TRBJ1-2; unclear D gene. The CDR3 has 16 residues. The germline V gene encodes CDR1 MNHNS and CDR2 SASEGT. CDR3 bases: TGTGCCAGCAGTGATCCTATGTTTGACACGAACTATGGCTACGCCTTC. The encoded protein is CASSDPMFDTNYGYAF.

The CDR3 coding sequence is TGCAGCGTTGCCCTTCTTACAGGGGGCTCGGAAGCTTTCTTT. Translation: CSVALLTGGSEAFF. The chain links TRBV29-1 to TRBJ1-1, with 9 nucleotides matching TRBD1. The CDR3 is made up of 14 amino acids. Germline V gives CDR1 SQVTM, CDR2 ANQGSEA. Germline trimming cut 4 bases from V and 8 bases from J; bases unmatched to any gene: 11. Variable domain in full (rest from reference TRBV29-1 and TRBJ1-1): SAVISQKPSRDICQRGTSLTIQCQVDSQVTMMFWYRQQPGQSLTLIATANQGSEATYESGFVIDKFPISRPNLTFSTLTVSNMSPEDSSIYLCSVALLTGGSEAFFGQGTRLTVV.

V is TRBV28 and J is TRBJ1-2; D is perhaps TRBD1 (5 bases). The V end lost 4 bases, the J end lost 9 bases, and 18 bases lay between the germline ends. The germline V gene encodes CDR1 MDHEN and CDR2 SYDVKM. CDR3 size: 14 residues. CDR3: CASSSTLLRARYTF. The CDR3 nucleotides read TGTGCCAGCAGTTCGACCCTACTCAGGGCGCGCTACACCTTC.

This clonotype appeared many times. The rearrangement joins TRBV12-3 or TRBV12-4 to TRBJ2-2; TRBD2 agrees at 8 bases. The CDR3 contains 14 residues. The ends lost 7 bases at V and 8 bases at J; junction bases unmatched: 9. The CDR3 loop is CASTRGGGSGELFF. The CDR3 DNA follows: TGTGCCAGCACCCGGGGGGGGGGCTCGGGGGAGCTGTTTTTT.

The rearrangement joins TRBV2 to TRBJ2-7; 10 positions agree with TRBD1. Per germline, CDR1 SNHLY and CDR2 FYNNEI. This CDR3 is 14 amino acids long. V shed 6 bases, J shed 3 bases, and the junction held 5 bases outside the gene matches. DNA for the CDR3: TGTGCCAGCAGAACCGGACAGGGGGTCTACGAGCAGTACTTC. This codes for CASRTGQGVYEQYF.

This clonotype was detected a few times. This chain links TRBV12-3 or TRBV12-4 with TRBJ2-5, with D tentatively TRBD2 (6 bases). CDR3 size: 14 residues. The V end was cut by 8 bases, the J end by 3 bases, with 16 bases between. The CDR3, as DNA: TGTGCCAGCCGACACAGACTAGGCGAAGAGACCCAGTACTTC. Its protein is CASRHRLGEETQYF.

This clonotype counts as medium-sized. The V gene is TRBV20-1, the J gene TRBJ2-1, with 7 bases fitting TRBD2. Germline values: CDR1 DFQATT, CDR2 SNEGSKA (reference sequence). The CDR3 consists of 16 residues. V was pared by 3 bases and J by 3 bases, with 11 bases of the junction left unmatched. CDR3 protein: CSARPLGRESYNEQFF. CDR3 in DNA: TGCAGTGCTAGGCCCCTGGGGCGGGAGAGCTACAATGAGCAGTTCTTC.

Comments on this clonotype: This may stem from a read error, because a much larger clone lies one nucleotide away. The chain has TRBV5-4 and TRBJ2-3; D call uncertain. The J call is in doubt because the DNA end fits TRBJ1-5 better. This CDR3 contains 16 residues. Germline V lookup: CDR1 SGHNT, CDR2 YYREEE (reference sequence). DNA for the CDR3: TGTGCCAGCAGCTTGGGACTAGCGGGAGGGCCAGATACGCAGCATTTT. It is translated as CASSLGLAGGPDTQHF.

As concerns this clonotype: A much larger clone is a single base away; this may be a read error. This chain uses TRBV20-1 with TRBJ2-3; perhaps TRBD2 as D (6 bases). V was clipped by 6 bases and J by 4 bases, with 17 bases between them. This CDR3 has 14 residues. Germline-derived CDR1 and CDR2 are DFQATT and SNEGSKA (reference sequence). The CDR3 DNA follows: TGCAGTGCAAGGTTCCGGGGGTATCCAGATACGCAGTATTTT. It is translated as CSARFRGYPDTQYF.

This chain connects TRBV5-1 to TRBJ2-1, with 13 bases identical to TRBD2. The CDR3 loop spans 14 amino acids. Germline assignment: CDR1 SGHRS and CDR2 YFSETQ. J was trimmed by 9 bases and V by 7 bases; bases with no gene match: 7. This CDR3 reads CASRRTSGSFEQFF. DNA of the CDR3: TGCGCCAGCCGAAGGACTAGCGGGAGCTTTGAGCAGTTCTTC. The variable domain in full, completed from reference TRBV5-1 and TRBJ2-1, reads KAGVTQTPRYLIKTRGQQVTLSCSPISGHRSVSWYQQTPGQGLQFLFEYFSETQRNKGNFPGRFSGRQFSNSRSEMNVSTLELGDSALYLCASRRTSGSFEQFFGPGTRLTVL.

This clonotype has more than one count but fewer than ten. The chain carries TRBV28 and TRBJ2-7; D perhaps matches TRBD1 (5 bases). The CDR3 runs to 14 residues. From germline, CDR1 is MDHEN and CDR2 SYDVKM. V was cut by 8 bases and J by 0 bases, with 14 bases left in between. This chain's CDR3 is CASRRTLVSYEQYF. The CDR3 nucleotides read TGTGCCAGCCGAAGGACACTCGTCTCCTACGAGCAGTACTTC.

This clonotype was counted many times. The gene calls are TRBV6-1 and TRBJ1-4; D uncertain. Germline lookup yields CDR1 MNHNS and CDR2 SASEGT. This CDR3 is built from 12 residues. With 4 bases removed from V and 8 bases from J, the gap between germline ends came to 8 bases. The CDR3 bases are TGTGCCAGCAGTGGGGCAGTGGAAAAACTGTTTTTT. Translating it yields CASSGAVEKLFF.

For this clonotype: It may be a read error: a sequence one base away is much more abundant. The chain combines TRBV12-3 or TRBV12-4 with TRBJ2-5; D perhaps matches TRBD2 (6 bases). The CDR3 spans 12 residues. CDR3 bases: TGTGCCAGCAATCACAACCGGGAGACCCAGTGCTTC. Translating it yields CASNHNRETQCF.

This clonotype showed up many times. This sequence joins TRBV20-1 and TRBJ1-5; no clear D. Trimming took 5 bases from V and 0 from J, leaving 20 bases between them. The CDR3 is 17 residues long. Germline V gene sequence: CDR1 DFQATT, CDR2 SNEGSKA (reference sequence). The CDR3 loop is CSAFSRSSPNSNQPQHF. As DNA, the CDR3 is TGCAGTGCTTTCTCCCGGAGTTCGCCTAATAGCAATCAGCCCCAGCATTTT.

Details on this clonotype: One base away lies a much larger clone, so this may be a sequencing read error. This chain uses TRBV4-1 with TRBJ2-7; TRBD2 aligns across 7 bases. Germline values: CDR1 MGHRA, CDR2 YSYEKL. The CDR3 loop spans 15 amino acids. The CDR3 sequence is CVSSPTSGVIQGLRF. CDR3 nucleotide sequence: TGCGTCAGCAGCCCAACGAGCGGGGTTATACAAGGTCTACGCTTC.

In this sample, this clonotype turned up many times. The rearrangement joins TRBV3-1 to TRBJ1-4; D not resolved. CDR3 length: 14 residues. The V end lost 2 bases, the J end lost 4 bases, and 8 bases lay between the germline ends. The germline V gene encodes CDR1 LGHDT and CDR2 YNNKEL (reference sequence). This chain's CDR3 is CASSQRSVNEKLFF. The CDR3 DNA sequence: TGTGCCAGCAGCCAAAGGAGTGTTAATGAAAAACTGTTTTTT.

This clonotype was counted at least ten times. V is TRBV7-9 and J is TRBJ2-7; TRBD2 matches 12 bases. The CDR3 is 19 residues long. V lost 5 bases, J lost 0 bases, and 14 bases stayed unmatched. The germline V gene encodes CDR1 SEHNR and CDR2 FQNEAQ (reference sequence). Here the CDR3 reads CASSGQGTGLAGISYEQYF. The CDR3 DNA follows: TGTGCCAGCAGCGGACAGGGTACCGGACTAGCGGGAATCTCCTACGAGCAGTACTTC.

This clonotype has only one observation. A read error is likely, as this CDR3 ends without the conserved phenylalanine or tryptophan. The chain uses TRBV18 and TRBJ2-1; possibly TRBD2 for D (6 bases). The CDR3 has 15 residues. The V gene's germline CDR1 is KGHSH and CDR2 LQKENI. The V gene lost 1 base and the J gene lost 3 bases, with 10 bases spanning the gap. CDR3 sequence: CASSPLRGGYNEQFY. The CDR3 DNA reads TGTGCCAGCTCACCACTTCGGGGAGGCTACAATGAGCAGTTCTAC.

In this sample, this clonotype turned up many times. This CDR3 is CASKQTGLDYEQYF. CDR3 in DNA: TGTGCCAGCAAGCAAACGGGACTTGACTACGAGCAGTACTTC. The chain is built from TRBV5-6 and TRBJ2-7, with a possible D match to TRBD2 (6 bases). The CDR3 totals 14 residues. The V end lost 6 bases, the J end lost 3 bases, and 16 bases lay between the germline ends. CDR1 SGHDT and CDR2 YYEEEE come from the germline V gene.

This chain joins TRBV5-8 and TRBJ1-5; D gene ambiguous. Per the germline V gene, CDR1 is SGHTS and CDR2 is YDEGEE. The V end lost 3 bases, the J end lost 5 bases, and 15 bases lay between the germline ends. The CDR3 has 15 residues. The CDR3 loop is CASSSKGPIHQPQHF. As DNA, the CDR3 is TGTGCCAGCAGCTCTAAGGGCCCGATCCATCAGCCCCAGCATTTT. Using reference TRBV5-8 and TRBJ1-5 for the parts outside the CDR3, the full variable domain is EAGVTQSPTHLIKTRGQQATLRCSPISGHTSVYWYQQALGLGLQFLLWYDEGEERNRGNFPPRFSGRQFPNYSSELNVNALELEDSALYLCASSSKGPIHQPQHFGDGTRLSIL.

This clonotype has at least ten counts. The J gene is TRBJ1-5, the V gene TRBV20-1; 8 bases map to TRBD1. The V and J ends lost 5 bases and 7 bases, in that order; junction bases with no gene match: 13. Per the germline V gene, CDR1 is DFQATT and CDR2 is SNEGSKA (reference sequence). This CDR3 region has 15 residues. The CDR3 spells CSALERGQGRQPQHF. The CDR3 coding sequence is TGCAGTGCTCTGGAAAGAGGACAGGGAAGACAGCCCCAGCATTTT.

In the case of this clonotype: A much larger clone lies one base from this, so it may be a read error. The chain recombines TRBV20-1 with TRBJ2-1, with 12 bases matching TRBD2. The V segment lost 5 bases and the J segment 7 bases; nucleotides outside the gene matches: 6. The CDR3 loop spans 14 amino acids. Germline V lookup: CDR1 DFQATT, CDR2 SNEGSKA (reference sequence). The CDR3 loop reads CSAGPGLAGNEQFF. The CDR3 nucleotides read TGCAGTGCTGGACCGGGACTAGCGGGTAATGAGCAGTTCTTC.

This clonotype was recorded many times. The V gene is TRBV7-9, the J gene TRBJ1-4; D ambiguous. Germline-derived CDR1 and CDR2 are SEHNR and FQNEAQ (reference sequence). With 3 bases removed from V and 5 bases from J, the gap between germline ends came to 13 bases. This CDR3 spans 15 amino acids. CDR3 amino acids: CASSFGGRGNEKLFF. The CDR3 DNA is TGTGCCAGCAGCTTTGGAGGGCGGGGAAATGAAAAACTGTTTTTT.

There are many counts of this clonotype. This chain uses TRBV2 with TRBJ1-5; TRBD1 matches 11 bases. From germline, CDR1 is SNHLY and CDR2 FYNNEI. Losses at the gene ends were 5 bases for V and 4 bases for J; bases not matched to a gene: 4. The CDR3 runs 15 residues. DNA for the CDR3: TGTGCCAGCAGTCCCGGACAGGGGGCAAATCAGCCCCAGCATTTT. Protein sequence: CASSPGQGANQPQHF.

With regard to this clonotype: This may come from a read error, since a much larger clone is one base off. V is TRBV4-1 and J is TRBJ1-4, with D possibly matching TRBD1 (6 bases). Deletions cut 4 bases from V and 7 bases from J, with 16 bases between. The CDR3 is 15 amino acids. The germline gives CDR1 MGHRA, CDR2 YSYEKL. The CDR3 sequence: CASSLTQGGSEKLFF. In DNA form, the CDR3 reads TGCGCCAGCAGCCTCACACAGGGCGGTAGTGAAAAACTGTTTTTT.